The rows below give T cell receptor beta chains drawn from one sample of a study of blood T cell repertoires in COVID-19. The assay was immunoSEQ multiplex PCR, and TCRdb's table has in-frame clones only and misses some. Here the sample spans roughly 100,000 clones, around 83% being singletons. The sequencing sample was made of peripheral blood. The receptors shown here come from a woman over 75 with acute or convalescent COVID-19. CDR3s include the opening cysteine and the closing phenylalanine or tryptophan. A D gene is named only where the DNA matches it firmly. Only some rows state a clone size, as once, few, many or a class for expanded clones.

j_call | d_call | clone_size | v_call | cdr3_nt | cdr3_aa
TRBJ2-5 | - | - | TRBV9 | TGTGCCAGCAGCGTTAGCATTGCGGGCAGGGAGACCCAGTACTTC | CASSVSIAGRETQYF
TRBJ2-1 | TRBD2 | - | TRBV11-3 | TGTGCCAGCAGCGGGAGCGGGAGGGCAACATACAATGAGCAGTTCTTC | CASSGSGRATYNEQFF
TRBJ2-1 | - | - | TRBV18 | TGTGCCAGCTCTCCGACAGCCTACAATGAGCAGTTCTTC | CASSPTAYNEQFF
TRBJ2-5 | TRBD1 | once | TRBV2 | TGTGCCAGCAGTCCGGACAGGTTGTTAGAGACCCAGTACTTC | CASSPDRLLETQYF
TRBJ1-5 | - | - | TRBV2 | TGTGCCAGCAGTGCTTGGACGGGGAATCAGCCCCAGCATTTT | CASSAWTGNQPQHF
TRBJ2-7 | - | - | TRBV7-8 | TGTGCCAGCAGCTTAGTTGGAACAGGGTATTGGGAGCCCCAGTACTTC | CASSLVGTGYWEPQYF
TRBJ1-2 | - | - | TRBV15 | TGTGCCACCAGCAGAGATAATAACTATGGCTACACCTTC | CATSRDNNYGYTF
TRBJ2-3 | - | many | TRBV11-2 | TGTGCCAGCAGCTTAGGCCTACCCACAGATACGCAGTATTTT | CASSLGLPTDTQYF
TRBJ1-1 | TRBD1 | - | TRBV11-2 | TGTGCCAGCAGCTCATTCCGGGACAGGGGGCCGAGAGCTTTCTTT | CASSSFRDRGPRAFF
TRBJ2-7 | - | - | TRBV5-1 | TGCGCCAGCAGCTTTACAGGTGAGGCCTACGAGCAGTACTTC | CASSFTGEAYEQYF
TRBJ2-6 | TRBD2 | - | TRBV27 | TGTGCCAGTTCGGGGGGGACAAGCTCTGGGGCCAACGTCCTGACTTTC | CASSGGTSSGANVLTF
TRBJ2-1 | - | - | TRBV7-6 | TGTGCCAGCAGCGGGACCATAGCGGCCCACAATGAGCAGTTCTTC | CASSGTIAAHNEQFF
TRBJ2-1 | - | - | TRBV7-2 | TGTGCCAGCAGCTTGTCATCGGAGGGAGTAGAAAATGAGCAGTTCTTC | CASSLSSEGVENEQFF
TRBJ1-2 | TRBD1 | - | TRBV5-6 | TGTGCCAGCAGCTTCCTAGCACAGGGGGCTCCTGACGTCTATGGCTACACCTTC | CASSFLAQGAPDVYGYTF
TRBJ2-6 | - | - | TRBV5-4 | TGTGCCAGCAGCTTGGACAGAAATTCCCCCGTCCTGACTTTC | CASSLDRNSPVLTF
TRBJ1-2 | - | few | TRBV7-8 | TGTGCCAGCAGCTTGTGGGGCAGGGGACGGGGACGGAACTATGGCTACACCTTC | CASSLWGRGRGRNYGYTF
TRBJ2-3 | TRBD1 | - | TRBV10-3 | TGTGCCATCAACCGGGACAGGGAGACAGATACGCAGTATTTT | CAINRDRETDTQYF
TRBJ2-5 | TRBD1 | - | TRBV19 | TGTGCCAGTAGTTCGCCTAGGACAGGGAACAAAGAGACCCAGTACTTC | CASSSPRTGNKETQYF
TRBJ2-5 | - | - | TRBV6-5 | TGTGCCAGCAAAAGGACAGAAGAGACCCAGTACTTC | CASKRTEETQYF
TRBJ2-2 | TRBD2 | - | TRBV20-1 | TGCAGTGCTAGTAACGCAGGGAGGGACACCGGGGAGCTGTTTTTT | CSASNAGRDTGELFF
TRBJ1-2 | TRBD1 | - | TRBV7-9 | TGTGCCAGCAGCTATGGGGACAGGTACTCAGTCCACACCTTC | CASSYGDRYSVHTF
TRBJ2-3 | TRBD2 | once | TRBV5-4 | TGTGCCAGCAGCTTGAGACTAGCGGGAGAAGCAGATACGCAGTATTTT | CASSLRLAGEADTQYF
TRBJ2-5 | - | - | TRBV2 | TGTGCCAGCAGCCGAACGGGGGGCGGGAGTAATACGGAGACCCAGTACTTC | CASSRTGGGSNTETQYF
TRBJ2-3 | TRBD1 | - | TRBV19 | TGTGCCAGTAGAATGCTAACGCCGGGACAGGGGTCCTTGGATACGCAGTATTTT | CASRMLTPGQGSLDTQYF
TRBJ1-3 | - | - | TRBV5-8 | TGTGCCAGCAGCTCTACAGGGTCTGGAAACACCATATATTTT | CASSSTGSGNTIYF
TRBJ2-7 | - | - | TRBV18 | TGTGCCAGCTCACCAGAAAGTTTCAGGGCTCAGGAGCAGTACTTC | CASSPESFRAQEQYF
TRBJ2-1 | TRBD2 | - | TRBV19 | TGTGCCAGTAGTATAACTAGCGGGATTGAGCAGTTCTTC | CASSITSGIEQFF
TRBJ2-6 | - | - | TRBV18 | TGTGCCAGCTCACCACAGGGGTCTGGGGCCAACGTCCTGACTTTC | CASSPQGSGANVLTF
TRBJ1-2 | - | - | TRBV6-5 | TGTGCCAGCAGGGCCCTTAACTATGGCTACACCTTC | CASRALNYGYTF
TRBJ1-5 | TRBD1 | - | TRBV28 | TGTGCAACCCAGGGGGGCAATCAGCCCCAGCATTTT | CATQGGNQPQHF
TRBJ2-2 | TRBD1 | - | TRBV28 | TGTGCCAGCAAGATAGACAGGGACCGCGGGGAGCTGTTTTTT | CASKIDRDRGELFF
TRBJ2-3 | TRBD1 | - | TRBV24-1 | TGTGCCACCAGTGATTTTGCCGGGACAGGGGGATCAGATACGCAGTATTTT | CATSDFAGTGGSDTQYF
TRBJ2-5 | TRBD1 | - | TRBV9 | TGTGCCAGCAGCGACGGGGACAGGGGGGGCACAAAATGGACCCAGTACTTC | CASSDGDRGGTKWTQYF
TRBJ1-4 | - | - | TRBV2 | TGTGCCAGCAGTGACAGGGTAGAAGAAAAACTGTTTTTT | CASSDRVEEKLFF
TRBJ2-2 | - | once | TRBV5-1 | TGCGCCAGCAGCTGGACAGCCGGGGAGCTGTTTTTT | CASSWTAGELFF
TRBJ2-3 | TRBD2 | - | TRBV7-9 | TGTGCCAGCAGCCTGGAGCGGGGAGGGACAGATACGCAGTATTTT | CASSLERGGTDTQYF
TRBJ1-3 | TRBD1 | - | TRBV24-1 | TGTGCCCGGCCCCCACTTACAGGGGATCTCTCTGGAAACACCATATATTTT | CARPPLTGDLSGNTIYF